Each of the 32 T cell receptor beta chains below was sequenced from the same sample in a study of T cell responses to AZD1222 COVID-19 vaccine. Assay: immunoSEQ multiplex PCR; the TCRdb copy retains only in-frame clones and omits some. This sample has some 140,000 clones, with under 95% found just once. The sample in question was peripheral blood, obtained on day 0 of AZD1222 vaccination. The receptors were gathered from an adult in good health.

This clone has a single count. DNA for the CDR3: TGTGCCAGCAGTTTATCGGGACAGGCTGCGGTAGGGGAGCAGTTCTTC. Translating gives CASSLSGQAAVGEQFF. The chain combines TRBV27 with TRBJ2-1, with 8 positions matching TRBD1. The V segment lost 0 bases and the J segment 10 bases; nucleotides outside the gene matches: 11. CDR3 length: 16 amino acids. Germline V gene data show CDR1 as MNHEY and CDR2 as SMNVEV (reference sequence).

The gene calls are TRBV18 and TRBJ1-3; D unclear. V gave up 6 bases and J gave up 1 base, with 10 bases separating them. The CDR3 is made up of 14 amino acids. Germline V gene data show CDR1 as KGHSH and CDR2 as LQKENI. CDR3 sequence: CASSFDVSGNTIYF. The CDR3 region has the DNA TGTGCCAGCTCTTTCGACGTGTCTGGAAACACCATATATTTT.

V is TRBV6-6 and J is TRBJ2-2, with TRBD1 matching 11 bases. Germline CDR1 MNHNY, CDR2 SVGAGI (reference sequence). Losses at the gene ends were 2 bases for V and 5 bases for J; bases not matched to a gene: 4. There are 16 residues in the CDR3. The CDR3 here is CASSYLGQGGTGELFF. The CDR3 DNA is TGTGCCAGCAGTTACCTGGGACAGGGGGGGACCGGGGAGCTGTTTTTT.

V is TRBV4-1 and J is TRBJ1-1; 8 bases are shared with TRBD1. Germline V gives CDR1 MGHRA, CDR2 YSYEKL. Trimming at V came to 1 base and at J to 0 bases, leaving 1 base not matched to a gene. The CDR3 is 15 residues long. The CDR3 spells CASSQGDRMNTEAFF. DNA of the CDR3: TGCGCCAGCAGCCAAGGGGACAGGATGAACACTGAAGCTTTCTTT.

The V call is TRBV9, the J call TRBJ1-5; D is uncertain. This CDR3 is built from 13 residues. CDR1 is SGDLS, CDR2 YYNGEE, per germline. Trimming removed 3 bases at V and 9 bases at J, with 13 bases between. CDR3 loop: CASSASSWAPQHF. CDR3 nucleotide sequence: TGTGCCAGCAGCGCCTCGAGTTGGGCGCCCCAGCATTTT. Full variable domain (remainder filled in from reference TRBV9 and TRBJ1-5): DSGVTQTPKHLITATGQRVTLRCSPRSGDLSVYWYQQSLDQGLQFLIQYYNGEERAKGNILERFSAQQFPDLHSELNLSSLELGDSALYFCASSASSWAPQHFGDGTRLSIL.

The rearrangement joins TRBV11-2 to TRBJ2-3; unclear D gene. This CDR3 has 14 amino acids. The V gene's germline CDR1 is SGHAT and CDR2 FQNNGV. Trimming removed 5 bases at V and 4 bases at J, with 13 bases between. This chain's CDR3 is CASSPTRVSDTQYF. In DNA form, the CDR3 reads TGTGCCAGCAGCCCCACACGGGTGTCAGATACGCAGTATTTT.

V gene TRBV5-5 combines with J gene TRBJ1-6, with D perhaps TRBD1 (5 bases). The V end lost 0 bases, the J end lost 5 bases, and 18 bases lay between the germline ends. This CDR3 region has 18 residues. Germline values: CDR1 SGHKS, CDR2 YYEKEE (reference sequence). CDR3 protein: CASSLGGSGAANNSPLHF. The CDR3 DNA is TGTGCCAGCAGCTTGGGCGGTTCCGGGGCAGCAAATAATTCACCCCTCCACTTT.

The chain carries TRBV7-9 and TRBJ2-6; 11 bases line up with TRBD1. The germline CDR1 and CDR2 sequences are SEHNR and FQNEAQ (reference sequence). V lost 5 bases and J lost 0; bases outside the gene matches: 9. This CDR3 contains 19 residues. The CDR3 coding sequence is TGTGCCAGCAGCCCGCGGACAGGGGGCGTTATCTCTGGGGCCAACGTCCTGACTTTC. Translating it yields CASSPRTGGVISGANVLTF.

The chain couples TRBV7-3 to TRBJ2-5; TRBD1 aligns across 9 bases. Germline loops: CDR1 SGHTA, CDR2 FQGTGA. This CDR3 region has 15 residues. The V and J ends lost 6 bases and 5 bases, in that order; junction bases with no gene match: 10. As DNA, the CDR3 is TGTGCCAGCAGAAAAGGACAGGGGCTGGGGGAGACCCAGTACTTC. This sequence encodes CASRKGQGLGETQYF.

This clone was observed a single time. CDR3 in amino acids: CASSSPPSGRGTQYF. As DNA, the CDR3 is TGTGCCAGCAGCTCCCCTCCTAGCGGGAGAGGGACCCAGTACTTC. The rearrangement uses TRBV7-2 and TRBJ2-5, with 10 bases that match TRBD2. CDR3 length equals 15 residues. Germline CDR1 and CDR2: SGHTA and FQGNSA. The junction had 9 bases not matched to a gene; V was cut back by 4 bases and J by 7 bases.

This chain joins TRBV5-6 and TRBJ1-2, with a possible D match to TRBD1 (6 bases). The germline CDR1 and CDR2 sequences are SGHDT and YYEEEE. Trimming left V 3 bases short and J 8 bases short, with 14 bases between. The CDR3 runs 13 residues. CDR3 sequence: CASSSQGLDGYTF. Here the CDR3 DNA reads TGTGCCAGCAGCTCACAGGGTCTTGACGGCTACACCTTC. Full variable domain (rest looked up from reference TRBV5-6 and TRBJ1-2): DAGVTQSPTHLIKTRGQQVTLRCSPKSGHDTVSWYQQALGQGPQFIFQYYEEEERQRGNFPDRFSGHQFPNYSSELNVNALLLGDSALYLCASSSQGLDGYTFGSGTRLTVV.

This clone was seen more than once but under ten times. The CDR3 reads CASTHRGRDDGYTF. The CDR3 DNA is TGTGCCAGCACCCACCGGGGGCGTGATGATGGCTACACCTTC. The genes are TRBV6-5 and TRBJ1-2; D is perhaps TRBD1 (6 bases). This CDR3 is 14 amino acids long. Germline-derived CDR1 and CDR2 are MNHEY and SVGAGI. With 7 bases removed from V and 6 bases from J, the gap between germline ends came to 18 bases.

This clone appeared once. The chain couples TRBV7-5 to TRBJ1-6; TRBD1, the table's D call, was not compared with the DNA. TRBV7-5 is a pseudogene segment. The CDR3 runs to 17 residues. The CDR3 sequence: CARSLGWGSYYNSPLHF. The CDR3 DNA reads TGTGCCAGAAGCTTAGGATGGGGCTCCTATTATAATTCACCCCTCCACTTT.

DNA for the CDR3: TGTGCCAGCAGCAAACTAGCCTTAGATACGCAGTATTTT. This codes for CASSKLALDTQYF. V and J are TRBV21-1 and TRBJ2-3; no DNA check was done on the table's D call, TRBD2. TRBV21-1 constitutes a pseudogene. There are 13 residues in the CDR3.

The CDR3 DNA reads TGTGCCAGCAGTTTAAGCCCACCCTATGGCTACACCTTC. Protein product: CASSLSPPYGYTF. This chain uses TRBV27 with TRBJ1-2; D is ambiguous. Germline CDR1 and CDR2: MNHEY and SMNVEV (reference sequence). The CDR3 length is 13 residues. Trimming shortened V by 2 bases and J by 4 bases, and 8 bases separated the two germline ends.

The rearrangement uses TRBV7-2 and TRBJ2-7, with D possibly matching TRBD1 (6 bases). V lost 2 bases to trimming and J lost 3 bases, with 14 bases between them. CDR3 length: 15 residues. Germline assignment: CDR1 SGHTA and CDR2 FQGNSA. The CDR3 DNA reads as TGTGCCAGCAGCTTATATCAGGGGATGGGCTACGAGCAGTACTTC. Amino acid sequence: CASSLYQGMGYEQYF.

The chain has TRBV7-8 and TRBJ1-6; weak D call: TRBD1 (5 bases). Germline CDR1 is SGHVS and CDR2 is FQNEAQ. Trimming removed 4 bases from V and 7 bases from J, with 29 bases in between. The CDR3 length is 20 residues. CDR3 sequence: CASSSPRDSMPPPANSPLHF. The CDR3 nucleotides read TGTGCCAGCAGCTCACCCCGGGACTCCATGCCTCCGCCGGCAAATTCACCCCTCCACTTT.

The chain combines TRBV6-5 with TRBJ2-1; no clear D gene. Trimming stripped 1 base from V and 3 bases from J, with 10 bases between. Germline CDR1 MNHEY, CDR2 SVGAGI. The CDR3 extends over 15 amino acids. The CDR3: CASSYLPDHYNEQFF. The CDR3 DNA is TGTGCCAGCAGTTACTTACCGGACCACTACAATGAGCAGTTCTTC.

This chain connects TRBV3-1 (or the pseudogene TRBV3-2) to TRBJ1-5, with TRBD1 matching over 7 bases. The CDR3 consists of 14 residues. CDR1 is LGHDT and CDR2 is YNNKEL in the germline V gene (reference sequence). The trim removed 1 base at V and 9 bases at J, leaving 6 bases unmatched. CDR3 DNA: TGTGCCAGCAGCCAAGGAGACAGGGAGTTGCCCCAGCATTTT. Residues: CASSQGDRELPQHF.

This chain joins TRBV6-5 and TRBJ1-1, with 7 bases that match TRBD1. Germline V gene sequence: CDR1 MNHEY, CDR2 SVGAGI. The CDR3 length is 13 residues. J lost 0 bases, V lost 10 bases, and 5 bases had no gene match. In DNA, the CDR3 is TGTGCCATCCAGGGGGGGTTGAACACTGAAGCTTTCTTT. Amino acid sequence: CAIQGGLNTEAFF.

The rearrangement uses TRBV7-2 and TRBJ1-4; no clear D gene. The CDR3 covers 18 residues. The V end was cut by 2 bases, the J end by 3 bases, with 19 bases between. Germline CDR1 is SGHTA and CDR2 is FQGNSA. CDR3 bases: TGTGCCAGCAGCTTAAGCGAGCGAAGAGTAATAGCTAATGAAAAACTGTTTTTT. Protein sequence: CASSLSERRVIANEKLFF.

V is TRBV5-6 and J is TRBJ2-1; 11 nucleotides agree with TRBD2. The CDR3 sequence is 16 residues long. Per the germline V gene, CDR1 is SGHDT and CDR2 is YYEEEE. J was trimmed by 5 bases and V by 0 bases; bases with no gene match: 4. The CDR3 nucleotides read TGTGCCAGCAGCTTGGGAGCTAGCGGGAGGAACAATGAGCAGTTCTTC. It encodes CASSLGASGRNNEQFF.

In DNA form, the CDR3 reads TGTGCCAGCAGCTTAGACGCTCATGAGCAGTTCTTC. It encodes CASSLDAHEQFF. This rearrangement joins TRBV11-2 to TRBJ2-1; D gene ambiguous. The germline V gene encodes CDR1 SGHAT and CDR2 FQNNGV. This CDR3 is built from 12 residues. Trimming removed 0 bases at V and 8 bases at J, with 5 bases between.

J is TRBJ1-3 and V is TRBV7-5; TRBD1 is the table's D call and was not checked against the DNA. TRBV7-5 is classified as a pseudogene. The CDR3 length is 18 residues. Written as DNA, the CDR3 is TGTGCCAGAAGCCCCGGTACCAAACAGGGGAGATCTGGAAACACCATATATTTT. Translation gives CARSPGTKQGRSGNTIYF.

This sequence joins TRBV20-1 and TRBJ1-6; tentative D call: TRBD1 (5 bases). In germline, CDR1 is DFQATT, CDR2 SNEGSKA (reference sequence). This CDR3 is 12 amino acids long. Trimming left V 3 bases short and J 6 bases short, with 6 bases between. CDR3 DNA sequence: TGCAGTGCTAGTGGGGGTAATTCACCCCTCCACTTT. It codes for CSASGGNSPLHF.

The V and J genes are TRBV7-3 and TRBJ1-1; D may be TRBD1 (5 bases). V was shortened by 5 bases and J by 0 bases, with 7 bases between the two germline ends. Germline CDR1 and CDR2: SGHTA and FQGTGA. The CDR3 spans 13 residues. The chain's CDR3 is CASSGHMNTEAFF. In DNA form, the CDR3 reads TGTGCCAGCAGCGGACATATGAACACTGAAGCTTTCTTT.

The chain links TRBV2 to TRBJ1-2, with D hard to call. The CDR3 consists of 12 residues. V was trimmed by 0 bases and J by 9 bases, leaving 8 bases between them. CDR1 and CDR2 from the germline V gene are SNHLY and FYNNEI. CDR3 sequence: CASSEALLSYTF. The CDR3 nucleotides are TGTGCCAGCAGTGAAGCGCTTTTAAGCTACACCTTC. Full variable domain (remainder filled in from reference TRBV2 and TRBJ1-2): EPEVTQTPSHQVTQMGQEVILRCVPISNHLYFYWYRQILGQKVEFLVSFYNNEISEKSEIFDDQFSVERPDGSNFTLKIRSTKLEDSAMYFCASSEALLSYTFGSGTRLTVV.

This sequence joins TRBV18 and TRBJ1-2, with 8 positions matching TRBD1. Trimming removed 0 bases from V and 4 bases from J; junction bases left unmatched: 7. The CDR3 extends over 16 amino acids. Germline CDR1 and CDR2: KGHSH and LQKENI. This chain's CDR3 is CASSPPGQGSGYGYTF. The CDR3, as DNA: TGTGCCAGCTCACCACCCGGACAGGGTTCGGGCTATGGCTACACCTTC.

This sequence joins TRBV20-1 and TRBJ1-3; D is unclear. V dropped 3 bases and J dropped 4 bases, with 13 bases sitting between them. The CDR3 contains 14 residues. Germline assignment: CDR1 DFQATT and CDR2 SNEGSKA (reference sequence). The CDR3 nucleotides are TGCAGTGCTAGTTCTTGGGCTTTAGGAAACACCATATATTTT. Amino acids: CSASSWALGNTIYF.

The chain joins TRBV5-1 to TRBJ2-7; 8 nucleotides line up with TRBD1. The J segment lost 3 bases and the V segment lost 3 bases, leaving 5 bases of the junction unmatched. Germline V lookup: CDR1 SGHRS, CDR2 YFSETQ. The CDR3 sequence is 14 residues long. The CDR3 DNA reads TGCGCCAGCAGCTCCGGACAGGGCCTCTACGAGCAGTACTTC. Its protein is CASSSGQGLYEQYF.

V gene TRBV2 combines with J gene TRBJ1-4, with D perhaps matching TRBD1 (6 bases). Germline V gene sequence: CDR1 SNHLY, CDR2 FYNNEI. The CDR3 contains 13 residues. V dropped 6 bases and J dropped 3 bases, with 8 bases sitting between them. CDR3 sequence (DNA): TGTGCCAGCAGAGGGGGTGCTAATGAAAAACTGTTTTTT. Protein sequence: CASRGGANEKLFF.

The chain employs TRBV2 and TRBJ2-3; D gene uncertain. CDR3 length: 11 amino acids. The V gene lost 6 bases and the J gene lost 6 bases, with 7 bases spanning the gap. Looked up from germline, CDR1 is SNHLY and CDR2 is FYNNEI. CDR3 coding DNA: TGTGCCAGCAGCGGGCGGGATACGCAGTATTTT. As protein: CASSGRDTQYF.